This paragraph reports one T cell receptor (beta chain). The antigen is undetermined. Method: immunoSEQ multiplex PCR; TCRdb's copy keeps in-frame clones and lacks some. The sample has over 2,000,000 clones, over 85% seen once; the top ten hold more than 1.5%. Naive CD8 cells comprised CD45RO-negative, CCR7-positively selected cells, excluding terminally differentiated effector memory CD45RA+ cells. This record comes from a study of shared clonotypes between healthy human individuals. Study-level points and caveats: Richness estimates generally favored naive over memory subsets.

This CDR3 has 14 residues. V gave up 6 bases and J gave up 2 bases, with 14 bases separating them. Per germline, CDR1 MRHNA and CDR2 SNTAGT. This chain joins TRBV6-4 and TRBJ2-7, with D possibly TRBD1 on 6 matching bases. The receptor was derived from a man aged 18 to 30 in good health. Some clones in this sample may be carry-over from other donors' samples. The sequencing sample was made of naive CD8+ T cells from PBMCs. CDR3: CASRGASGPYEQYF. DNA of the CDR3: TGTGCCAGCAGGGGGGCCTCGGGGCCCTACGAGCAGTACTTC.